The entry that follows covers one TCR beta chain sequence. This clone was seen only once. There is no known antigen for this receptor. Base qualities are not recorded, but no much larger clone differs from it by a single base. The immunoSEQ Assay, a bias-controlled multiplex PCR, was used to amplify TCRbeta CDR3 regions from genomic DNA. From the authors' description of their analysis: The number of nucleated cells in each sample was estimated by amplification of reference gene primers within the assay. To quantify the absolute abundance of each unique TCRbeta CDR3 rearrangement, sequence reads were collapsed and filtered. For each sample, productive Simpson clonality was calculated as the square root of Simpson's diversity index across productive rearrangements. The immuneACCESS repertoire file appears here via TCRdb, limited to in-frame rearrangements. These files lack a portion of the clones; in checked studies, under half of the deficit traces to unresolved V genes, and the cause of the others is not known. V, J and clone size derive from that table, while D and trimming were established from the DNA sequence. This sample is represented by roughly 280,000 clones; around 84% of them were singletons. The ten largest clones take up under 5% of the sample.

The data belong to a study of blood T cell repertoires in COVID-19 (dated by TCRdb to 2020 to 2022). Looking at the study overall: Collaborator samples came from the United States, Italy and Spain and covered acute and convalescent phases of COVID-19. HLA class I and class II types, where available, came from metadata supplied by the sample provider rather than from assay-based typing. Samples came from the ongoing ImmuneRACE study (first 160 participants) plus 1,254 subjects from 6 global collaborators. The prospective study material was composed of cDNA or gDNA derived from T cells, B-cell-depleted T cells, or PBMCs. Subjects who had been exposed to COVID-19, were actively infected with it, or had recovered from it provided the deeply sampled blood TCRbeta repertoires that made up the dataset. The sample metadata nearly always contained a de-identified subject ID, COVID-19 status, age in years and sex. A freely available public database, intended as a resource for researchers studying the immune response to SARS-CoV-2, is where the repertoires were released. Results the study describes overall, beyond this receptor: How much clinical and demographic metadata was included differed by source and by participant, and the metadata was provided uncurated.

Collaborating institutions collected whole blood in K2EDTA tubes following their own protocols. For TCRbeta analysis, collaborator samples were shipped as frozen whole blood, as isolated PBMCs, or as DNA extracted from either sample type. The CDR1 and CDR2 encoded by the germline V gene are SNHLY and FYNNEI. V lost 0 bases and J lost 6 bases; the stretch between them is 8 bases long. Including cysteine and phenylalanine, the CDR3 has 13 amino acids. Solely the CDR3 DNA is kept, with 39 bases framed from the first base. The sequence is built from TRBV2 and TRBJ2-5; no D gene can be assigned with confidence. This TCR came from a man in his fifties or sixties with acute or convalescent COVID-19. Sequencing input: peripheral blood. The DNA sequence follows: TGTGCCAGCAGTGAAGCGTCATGGCAGACCCAGTACTTC. This translates into CASSEASWQTQYF. Full variable domain (CDR3 extended with the reference TRBV2 and TRBJ2-5 proteins): EPEVTQTPSHQVTQMGQEVILRCVPISNHLYFYWYRQILGQKVEFLVSFYNNEISEKSEIFDDQFSVERPDGSNFTLKIRSTKLEDSAMYFCASSEASWQTQYFGPGTRLLVL.